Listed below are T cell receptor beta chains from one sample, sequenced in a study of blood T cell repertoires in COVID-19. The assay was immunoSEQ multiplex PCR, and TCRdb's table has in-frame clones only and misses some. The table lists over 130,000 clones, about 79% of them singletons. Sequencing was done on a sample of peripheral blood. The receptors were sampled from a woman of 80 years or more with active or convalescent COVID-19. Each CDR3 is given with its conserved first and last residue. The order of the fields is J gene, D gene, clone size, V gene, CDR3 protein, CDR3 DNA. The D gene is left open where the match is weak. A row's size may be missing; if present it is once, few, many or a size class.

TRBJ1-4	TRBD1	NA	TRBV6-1	CASSEHNRGDEKLFF	TGTGCCAGCAGTGAACATAACAGGGGGGATGAAAAACTGTTTTTT
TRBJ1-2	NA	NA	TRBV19	CASSIGGASGYTF	TGTGCCAGTAGTATTGGGGGCGCGAGTGGCTACACCTTC
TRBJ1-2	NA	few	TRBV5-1	CASSPIDGGDGYTF	TGCGCCAGCAGCCCGATAGACGGAGGGGACGGCTACACCTTC
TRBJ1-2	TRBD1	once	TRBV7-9	CASSPRDREDGYTF	TGTGCCAGCAGCCCCAGGGACAGGGAGGATGGCTACACCTTC
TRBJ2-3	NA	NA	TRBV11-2	CASSLARLAGAGTDTQYF	TGTGCCAGCAGCTTAGCCCGGCTAGCCGGTGCAGGCACAGATACGCAGTATTTT
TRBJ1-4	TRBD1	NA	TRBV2	CASNALDRGREKLFF	TGTGCCAGCAATGCATTGGACAGGGGACGAGAAAAACTGTTTTTT
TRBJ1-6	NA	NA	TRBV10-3	CAISGLNSPLHF	TGTGCCATCAGTGGTCTTAATTCACCCCTCCACTTT
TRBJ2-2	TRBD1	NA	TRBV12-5	CASGTLGQGGPGELFF	TGTGCTAGTGGCACCTTAGGACAGGGCGGCCCCGGGGAGCTGTTTTTT
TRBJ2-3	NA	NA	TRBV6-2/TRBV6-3	CASSYLGEADTQYF	TGTGCCAGCAGTTACCTAGGGGAGGCAGATACGCAGTATTTT
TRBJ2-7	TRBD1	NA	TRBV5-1	CASSLGQGAYYEQYF	TGCGCCAGCAGCTTGGGACAGGGGGCTTACTACGAGCAGTACTTC
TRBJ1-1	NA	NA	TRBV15	CATSTRQTNTEAFF	TGTGCCACCAGCACAAGACAGACGAACACTGAAGCTTTCTTT
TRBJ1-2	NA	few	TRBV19	CASSIPGLANYGYTF	TGTGCCAGTAGTATCCCAGGGCTAGCTAACTATGGCTACACCTTC
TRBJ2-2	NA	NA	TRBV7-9	CASSQDRISGELFF	TGTGCCAGCAGCCAAGACAGGATCTCGGGGGAGCTGTTTTTT
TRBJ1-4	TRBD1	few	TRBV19	CASTGQAHEKLFF	TGTGCCTCAACTGGACAGGCTCATGAAAAACTGTTTTTT
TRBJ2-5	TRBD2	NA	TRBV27	CASRNTGGRETQYF	TGTGCCAGCAGGAATACGGGGGGGCGGGAGACCCAGTACTTC
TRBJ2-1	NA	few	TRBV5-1	CASSLALSNRGEQFF	TGCGCCAGCAGCTTGGCTTTGTCTAATCGCGGTGAGCAGTTCTTC
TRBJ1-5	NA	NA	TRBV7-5	CARSLGVLAGPQHF	TGTGCCAGAAGCTTAGGAGTGCTCGCCGGGCCCCAGCATTTT
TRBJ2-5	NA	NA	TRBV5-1	CASSLAGGRSQETQYF	TGCGCCAGCAGCTTGGCCGGTGGGAGATCACAAGAGACCCAGTACTTC
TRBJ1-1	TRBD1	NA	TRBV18	CASSPDRVWDPTDAFF	TGTGCCAGCTCACCCGACAGGGTTTGGGACCCTACGGATGCTTTCTTT
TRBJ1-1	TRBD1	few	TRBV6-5	CASSFRGENTEAFF	TGTGCCAGCAGTTTCAGGGGGGAGAACACTGAAGCTTTCTTT
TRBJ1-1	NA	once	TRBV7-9	CASSLDSPRNTEAFF	TGTGCCAGCAGCTTAGATAGTCCGAGGAACACTGAAGCTTTCTTT
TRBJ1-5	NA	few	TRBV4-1	CASSQTGFNQPQHF	TGCGCCAGCAGCCAGACGGGGTTCAATCAGCCCCAGCATTTT
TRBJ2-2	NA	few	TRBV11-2	CASSLAGRNTGELFF	TGTGCCAGCAGCTTAGCGGGGAGGAACACCGGGGAGCTGTTTTTT
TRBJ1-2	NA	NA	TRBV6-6	CASSRDYGYTF	TGTGCCAGTTCGCGGGACTATGGCTACACCTTC
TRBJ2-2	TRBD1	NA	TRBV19	CASSLVTGGYNTGELFF	TGTGCCAGTAGTTTGGTGACAGGGGGATATAACACCGGGGAGCTGTTTTTT
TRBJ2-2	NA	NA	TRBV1	CTSSQDSAGGRTGELFF	TGCACCAGCAGCCAAGACTCAGCGGGGGGCCGAACCGGGGAGCTGTTTTTT
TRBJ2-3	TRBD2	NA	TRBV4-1	CASSQEAGATHRADTQYF	TGCGCCAGCAGCCAAGAAGCGGGGGCCACGCACCGCGCAGATACGCAGTATTTT
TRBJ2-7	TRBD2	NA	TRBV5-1	CASSASGTIDEQYF	TGCGCCAGCAGCGCATCCGGGACTATTGACGAGCAGTACTTC
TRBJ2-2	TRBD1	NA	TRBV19	CASSPWGTGDTGELFF	TGTGCCAGTAGCCCCTGGGGGACAGGGGACACCGGGGAGCTGTTTTTT
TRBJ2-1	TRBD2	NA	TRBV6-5	CASSYGRGGHNEQFF	TGTGCCAGCAGTTACGGGCGGGGGGGCCACAATGAGCAGTTCTTC
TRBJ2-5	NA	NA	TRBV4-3	CASSQGAGQGETQYF	TGCGCCAGCAGCCAAGGGGCCGGCCAGGGGGAGACCCAGTACTTC
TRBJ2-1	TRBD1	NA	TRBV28	CASSTAGGISEQFF	TGTGCCAGCAGTACGGCAGGGGGTATTAGTGAGCAGTTCTTC
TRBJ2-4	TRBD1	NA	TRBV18	CASSPPLQGGFKNIQYF	TGTGCCAGCTCACCACCGTTACAGGGGGGATTCAAAAACATTCAGTACTTC
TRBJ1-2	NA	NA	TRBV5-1	CASSPALTQNGYTF	TGCGCCAGCAGCCCGGCCCTAACACAGAATGGCTACACCTTC
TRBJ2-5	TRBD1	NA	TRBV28	CASSSIDRDRETQYF	TGTGCCAGCAGTTCCATTGACAGGGACCGCGAGACCCAGTACTTC
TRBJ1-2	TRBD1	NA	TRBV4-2	CASSEEGAYGYTF	TGTGCCAGCAGCGAGGAGGGGGCATATGGCTACACCTTC
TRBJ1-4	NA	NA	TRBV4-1	CASSQTVTSGLYEKLFF	TGCGCCAGCAGCCAAACGGTGACGTCGGGACTTTATGAAAAACTGTTTTTT
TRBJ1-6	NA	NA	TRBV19	CASSIPVDNSPLHF	TGTGCCAGTAGTATCCCGGTAGATAATTCACCCCTCCACTTT
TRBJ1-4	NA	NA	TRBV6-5	CASSPYGGLNEKLFF	TGTGCCAGCAGCCCCTATGGGGGCCTTAATGAAAAACTGTTTTTT
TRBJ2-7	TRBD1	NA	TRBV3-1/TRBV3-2	CASSRGIRAGGPYEQYF	TGTGCCAGCAGCCGCGGCATTAGGGCAGGGGGCCCCTACGAGCAGTACTTC
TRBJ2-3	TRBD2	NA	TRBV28	CASSFILAGGTDTQYF	TGTGCCAGCAGTTTTATACTAGCGGGGGGGACAGATACGCAGTATTTT
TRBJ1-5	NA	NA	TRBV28	CASLGGGRTQPQHF	TGTGCCAGCCTCGGGGGAGGGCGGACTCAGCCCCAGCATTTT
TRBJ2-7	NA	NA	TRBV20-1	CSASRLSGFYEQYF	TGCAGTGCTAGTCGTTTGTCGGGATTCTACGAGCAGTACTTC
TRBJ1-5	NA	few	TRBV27	CASSLFARGNQPQHF	TGTGCCAGCAGTTTATTCGCCCGGGGCAATCAGCCCCAGCATTTT
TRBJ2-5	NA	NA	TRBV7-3	CASSFNAGETQYF	TGTGCCAGCAGCTTTAACGCGGGGGAGACCCAGTACTTC
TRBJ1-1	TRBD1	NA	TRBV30	CAWTPLRGRIGTEAFF	TGTGCCTGGACTCCTTTGAGGGGGCGGATCGGCACTGAAGCTTTCTTT
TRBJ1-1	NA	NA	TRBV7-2	CASSLWASNMNTEAFF	TGTGCCAGCAGCTTATGGGCCAGCAACATGAACACTGAAGCTTTCTTT
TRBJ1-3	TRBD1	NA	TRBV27	CASSPGTENSGNTIYF	TGTGCCAGCAGTCCTGGGACAGAAAACTCTGGAAACACCATATATTTT
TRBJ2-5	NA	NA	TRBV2	CASSRTGRGETQYF	TGTGCCAGCAGTCGGACAGGGAGGGGGGAGACCCAGTACTTC
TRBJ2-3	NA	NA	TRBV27	CASSETGYTQYF	TGTGCCAGCAGTGAAACAGGGTATACGCAGTATTTT
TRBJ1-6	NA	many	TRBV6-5	CASVFRGDNSPLHF	TGTGCCAGCGTGTTCCGGGGGGATAATTCACCCCTCCACTTT
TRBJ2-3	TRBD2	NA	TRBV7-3	CASSGLAGGMDTQYF	TGTGCCAGCAGCGGACTAGCGGGGGGGATGGATACGCAGTATTTT
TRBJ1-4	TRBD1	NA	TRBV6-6	CASMSEQGGEKLFF	TGTGCCAGCATGAGTGAACAGGGGGGTGAAAAACTGTTTTTT